This T cell receptor beta chain stems from a study of T cells in localized non-small cell lung cancer. This clone has a single count. Antigen specificity is unknown. The CDR3 is 14 residues long. The germline V gene has CDR1 SNHLY and CDR2 FYNNEI. J gave up 2 bases and V 7 bases, and 5 bases lay outside the gene matches. Whole-study findings and limits: Higher T cell density in the blood was associated with longer overall survival, whereas higher adjacent-lung clonality associated with shorter survival. Appearing in adjacent lung were a median roughly 59 of the top 100 tumor clones. Peak T cell clonality was found in uninvolved adjacent lung, exceeding tumor. Tumor samples were not multi-region, leaving intratumor heterogeneity unexcluded.

Using immunoSEQ multiplex PCR, the repertoire was profiled, and TCRdb retains in-frame clones only, with some absent. The data contain 100,000 to 150,000 clones, 89% of them singletons. This specimen was peripheral blood, taken before any cancer treatment. J is TRBJ1-5 and V is TRBV2; 7 bases agree with TRBD1. The clonotype was recovered from a female donor at least 60 years old with stage I lung adenocarcinoma. The CDR3 coding sequence is TGTGCCAGCACCGATGACAGGGGCAATCAGCCCCAGCATTTT. It encodes CASTDDRGNQPQHF.